This T cell receptor beta chain was sequenced in a study of identical twins. Study outcomes and limitations: Cord blood's abundant beta clonotypes had fewer insertions, unlike memory repertoires.

Each CDR3 protein is one row after TCRdb ran MiXCR on the 5' RACE reads. The sample lists 100,000 or so distinct CDR3 sequences, roughly 6% occurring once. The table lists this clonotype with a few counts. What it binds is unknown. CDR1 and CDR2 (germline): DFQATT, SNEGSKA (reference sequence). The length of the CDR3 is 16 residues. V lost 6 bases and J 0 bases, leaving 17 bases between the germline ends. The sample comprised memory T cells sorted from blood. The sequence was obtained from a woman in her forties or fifties in good health. V gene TRBV20-1 combines with J gene TRBJ1-4; tentatively, D is TRBD1 (6 bases). Written as DNA, the CDR3 is TGCAGTGCGCCGACAGGTGCAAGGGCAACTAATGAAAAACTGTTTTTT. It yields the protein CSAPTGARATNEKLFF.